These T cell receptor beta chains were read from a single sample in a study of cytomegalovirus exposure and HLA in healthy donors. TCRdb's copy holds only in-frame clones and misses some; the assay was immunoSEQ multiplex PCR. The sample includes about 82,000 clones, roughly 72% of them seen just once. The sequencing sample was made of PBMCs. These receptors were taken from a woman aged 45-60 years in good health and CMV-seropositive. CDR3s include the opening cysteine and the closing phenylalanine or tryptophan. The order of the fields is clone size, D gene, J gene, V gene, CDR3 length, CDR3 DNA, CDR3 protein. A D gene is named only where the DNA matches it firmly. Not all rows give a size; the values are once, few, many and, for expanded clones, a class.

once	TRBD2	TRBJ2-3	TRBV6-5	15	TGTGCCAGCAGTTACACAGCGGGAGAAGCAGATACGCAGTATTTT	CASSYTAGEADTQYF
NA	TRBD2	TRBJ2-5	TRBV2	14	TGTGCCAGCCAGAGGCGGGAGGGCCGAGAGACCCAGTACTTC	CASQRREGRETQYF
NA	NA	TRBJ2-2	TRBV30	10	TGTGCCTGGAGTCACGGGGAGCTGTTTTTT	CAWSHGELFF
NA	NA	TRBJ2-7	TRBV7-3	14	TGTGCCAGCAGCCTACAGGGAGCCCCCTACGAGCAGTACTTC	CASSLQGAPYEQYF
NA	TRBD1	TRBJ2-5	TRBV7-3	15	TGTGCCAGCAGCATGGCCGGACAGGGTACAGAGACCCAGTACTTC	CASSMAGQGTETQYF
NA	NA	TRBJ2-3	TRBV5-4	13	TGTGCCGGGGCGGGACCGAGCACAGATACGCAGTATTTT	CAGAGPSTDTQYF
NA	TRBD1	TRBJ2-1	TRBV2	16	TGTGCCAGCAGTGAGCTGGACAGGAGAACCTACAATGAGCAGTTCTTC	CASSELDRRTYNEQFF
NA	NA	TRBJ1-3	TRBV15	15	TGTGCCACCAGCAACAGACACGGACAAGGAAACACCATATATTTT	CATSNRHGQGNTIYF
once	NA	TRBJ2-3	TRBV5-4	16	TGTGCCAGCAGCCCATGGGGCGGAATGAAAAGAGATACGCAGTATTTT	CASSPWGGMKRDTQYF
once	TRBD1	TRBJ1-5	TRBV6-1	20	TGTGCCAGCAGTGAAGCAAACTTACAGGGGGCACTGAATAGCAATCAGCCCCAGCATTTT	CASSEANLQGALNSNQPQHF
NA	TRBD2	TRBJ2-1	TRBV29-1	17	TGCAGCGCTGGGGGCTCTAGCGGGGGGATTTCCTACAATGAGCAGTTCTTC	CSAGGSSGGISYNEQFF
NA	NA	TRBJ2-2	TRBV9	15	TGTGCCAGCAGCACGGAACAGGGAGTTCCCGGGGAGCTGTTTTTT	CASSTEQGVPGELFF
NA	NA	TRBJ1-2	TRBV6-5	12	TGTGCCAGCAGACAGGGAGCCTATGGCTACACCTTC	CASRQGAYGYTF
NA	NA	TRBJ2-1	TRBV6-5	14	TGTGCCAGCAGTTACTCGCTAGCGAGAAATGAGCAGTTCTTC	CASSYSLARNEQFF
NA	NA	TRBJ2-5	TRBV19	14	TGTGCCAGTACTGCCCTCGGGGGAGCAGAGACCCAGTACTTC	CASTALGGAETQYF
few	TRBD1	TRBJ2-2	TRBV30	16	TGTGCCTGGACCCGGGGGACAGGTGCGAACACCGGGGAGCTGTTTTTT	CAWTRGTGANTGELFF
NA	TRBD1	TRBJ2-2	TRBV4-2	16	TGTGCCAGCAGCCCCGCTGGACAGGGGAACACCGGGGAGCTGTTTTTT	CASSPAGQGNTGELFF
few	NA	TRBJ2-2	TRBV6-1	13	TGTGCCTCCAGGGTGACGAACACCGGGGAGCTGTTTTTT	CASRVTNTGELFF
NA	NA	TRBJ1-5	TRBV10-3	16	TGTGCCATCAGTGAGGGGACTGCCAGGTTCCGACAGCCCCAGCATTTT	CAISEGTARFRQPQHF
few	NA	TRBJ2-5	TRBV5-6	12	TGTGCCAGCAGCTCGGACAGTGAGACCCAGTACTTC	CASSSDSETQYF
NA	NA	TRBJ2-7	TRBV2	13	TGTGCCAGCAGTGATAATATTAGCTACGAGCAGTACTTC	CASSDNISYEQYF
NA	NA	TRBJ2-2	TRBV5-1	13	TGCGCCAGCAGCCATAGGGGCGCCGGGGAGCTGTTTTTT	CASSHRGAGELFF